This T cell receptor beta chain was sequenced for a study of cytomegalovirus exposure and HLA in healthy donors. Study context: Samples from HLA-typed donors yielded approximately 88 million unique TCRs in an early data release. Caucasian-associated ancestry cluster membership applied to over 80% of 398 genotyped donors.

Points on this clone: What it binds is not known.

The primer mix had 60 Vbeta and 13 Jbeta primers. Sequenced by immunoSEQ multiplex PCR; TCRdb stores in-frame clones only, minus some. This table lists 100,000 to 150,000 clones. Study-level results: The study found most TCR sequences rare, yet found some public TCRs in many donors.

This CDR3 is 15 amino acids long. V was trimmed by 3 bases and J by 9 bases, leaving 21 bases between them. Per the germline V gene, CDR1 is SGHKS and CDR2 is YYEKEE (reference sequence). The receptor was derived from a woman aged 40 to 55 in good health and CMV-seropositive. Sequencing was performed on PBMCs. V gene TRBV5-5 combines with J gene TRBJ1-2; TRBD1 might be the D (6 bases). The CDR3 DNA reads as TGTGCCAGCAGCTCTCAGGGGATCTTATTAAGTAGCTACACCTTC. Translated: CASSSQGILLSSYTF.